Following are 32 T cell receptor beta chains from one sample sequenced in a study of control samples from healthy donors and cancer patients. The table came from immunoSEQ multiplex PCR; TCRdb's copy has only in-frame clones and leaves some out. This sample has some 140,000 clones, with roughly 92% found just once. The sample taken for sequencing was blood. The receptors were sampled from a young man in good health.

J is TRBJ2-6 and V is TRBV28, with D perhaps assigned TRBD1 or TRBD2 (5 bases each). From germline, CDR1 is MDHEN and CDR2 SYDVKM. V was cut by 5 bases and J by 3 bases, with 17 bases left in between. The CDR3 runs to 17 residues. CDR3 bases: TGTGCCAGCAGTCCACTAGAGGGGTTATATGGGGCCAACGTCCTGACTTTC. It yields the protein CASSPLEGLYGANVLTF.

The count of this clone is one. The J gene is TRBJ2-3, the V gene TRBV28; D is perhaps TRBD1 (6 bases). The germline V gene encodes CDR1 MDHEN and CDR2 SYDVKM. CDR3 size: 13 residues. Trimming pared 10 bases from V and 1 base from J, leaving 12 bases between. The CDR3 nucleotides read TGTGCCACAAGGGGGTCCGGCACAGATACGCAGTATTTT. Its protein product is CATRGSGTDTQYF.

The V call is TRBV24-1, the J call TRBJ2-5; TRBD2 matches 11 bases. Per germline, CDR1 KGHDR and CDR2 SFDVKD. This CDR3 region has 16 residues. Trimming removed 4 bases from V and 4 bases from J; junction bases left unmatched: 7. Here the CDR3 DNA reads TGTGCCACCAGTGACACTAGCGGGAGTAGGGGAGAGACCCAGTACTTC. This gives the protein CATSDTSGSRGETQYF.

The chain has TRBV6-6 and TRBJ2-5, with D possibly called TRBD1 or TRBD2 (5 bases each). The CDR3 covers 13 residues. Trimming stripped 2 bases from V and 5 bases from J, with 9 bases between. Germline values: CDR1 MNHNY, CDR2 SVGAGI (reference sequence). CDR3 DNA sequence: TGTGCCAGCAGTTACGGGGGTACGGAGACCCAGTACTTC. Its translation is CASSYGGTETQYF.

V and J are TRBV19 and TRBJ1-5; TRBD1 agrees at 8 bases. V shed 7 bases and J 5 bases; nucleotides not matched to a gene: 16. Germline V gene lookup returns CDR1 LNHDA and CDR2 SQIVND (reference sequence). The CDR3 is 17 residues long. This CDR3 reads CASNFLGGQGEDQPQHF. The CDR3 DNA is TGTGCCAGTAATTTCCTTGGAGGACAGGGCGAGGATCAGCCCCAGCATTTT.

The chain couples TRBV25-1 to TRBJ1-6, with D unclear. V was cut by 4 bases and J by 5 bases, with 12 bases left in between. Germline-derived CDR1 and CDR2 are MGHDK and SYGVNS. The CDR3 spans 15 residues. The CDR3 coding sequence is TGTGCCAGCAGTGTGGGCGCCGCGGATAATTCACCCCTCCACTTT. It specifies CASSVGAADNSPLHF.

The rearrangement uses TRBV18 and TRBJ1-2, with D unresolved. The CDR3 totals 15 residues. Germline V gene sequence: CDR1 KGHSH, CDR2 LQKENI. Trimming left V 2 bases short and J 2 bases short, with 12 bases between. CDR3 protein: CASSPSPGDNYGYTF. The DNA of the CDR3 is TGTGCCAGCTCACCAAGTCCAGGCGACAACTATGGCTACACCTTC.

The chain couples TRBV30 to TRBJ1-2; D gene uncertain. This CDR3 is built from 12 residues. Per the germline V gene, CDR1 is GTSNPN and CDR2 is SVGIG (reference sequence). V was cut by 0 bases and J by 4 bases, with 6 bases left in between. CDR3 nucleotides: TGTGCCTGGAGTGTGATCCCCTATGGCTACACCTTC. This codes for CAWSVIPYGYTF.

V usage is TRBV11-3 and J usage is TRBJ2-7; TRBD1 agrees at 7 bases. Germline lookup yields CDR1 SGHNT and CDR2 YENEEA. The CDR3 contains 14 residues. Trimming removed 7 bases from V and 2 bases from J; junction bases left unmatched: 8. DNA of the CDR3: TGTGCCAGCACTTTGACAGGGAGAGCCTACGAGCAGTACTTC. Amino acid sequence: CASTLTGRAYEQYF.

The V gene is TRBV7-2, the J gene TRBJ2-7; 7 bases are shared with TRBD1. V lost 2 bases to trimming and J lost 3 bases; unmatched junction nucleotides: 7. CDR3 length: 15 amino acids. From germline, CDR1 is SGHTA and CDR2 FQGNSA. For the CDR3, the DNA is TGTGCCAGCAGCTTATTCCTGGACAGGAACTACGAGCAGTACTTC. Its protein product is CASSLFLDRNYEQYF.

The J gene is TRBJ1-5, the V gene TRBV7-2, with 7 nucleotides matching TRBD1. Unmatched junction bases numbered 0, after V lost 5 bases and J lost 2 bases. From germline, CDR1 is SGHTA and CDR2 FQGNSA. This CDR3 has 13 amino acids. The CDR3 here is CASSDRGNQPQHF. The DNA of the CDR3 is TGTGCCAGCAGCGACAGGGGCAATCAGCCCCAGCATTTT. Full variable domain (outside the CDR3, taken from reference TRBV7-2 and TRBJ1-5): GAGVSQSPSNKVTEKGKDVELRCDPISGHTALYWYRQSLGQGLEFLIYFQGNSAPDKSGLPSDRFSAERTGGSVSTLTIQRTQQEDSAVYLCASSDRGNQPQHFGDGTRLSIL.

The CDR3 DNA reads TGTGCCAGTAGTATTAGGGCGGGAGGTGGATACAATGAGCAGTTCTTC. Its protein product is CASSIRAGGGYNEQFF. The rearrangement uses TRBV19 and TRBJ2-1, with 8 positions matching TRBD2. CDR1 and CDR2 from the germline V gene are LNHDA and SQIVND (reference sequence). There are 16 residues in the CDR3. J lost 4 bases, V lost 3 bases, and 8 bases had no gene match.

The chain combines TRBV7-9 with TRBJ2-7, with D possibly matching TRBD2 (5 bases). The V gene's germline CDR1 is SEHNR and CDR2 FQNEAQ (reference sequence). V was cut by 1 base and J by 2 bases, with 9 bases left in between. The CDR3 totals 14 residues. CDR3 amino acids: CASSLVSGTYEQYF. CDR3 in DNA: TGTGCCAGCAGCTTAGTATCGGGAACCTACGAGCAGTACTTC.

The rearrangement links TRBV6-5 to TRBJ2-7; no firm D call. Trimming shortened V by 0 bases and J by 0 bases, and 9 bases separated the two germline ends. CDR1 and CDR2 from the germline V gene are MNHEY and SVGAGI. The CDR3 contains 15 residues. CDR3 coding DNA: TGTGCCAGCAGTTACTCGGGTCAGAGCTCCTACGAGCAGTACTTC. It codes for CASSYSGQSSYEQYF.

The rearrangement uses TRBV10-3 and TRBJ1-2, with 11 positions matching TRBD1. Germline V gives CDR1 ENHRY, CDR2 SYGVKD. The junction had 12 bases not matched to a gene; V was cut back by 4 bases and J by 5 bases. The CDR3 totals 17 residues. CDR3 DNA: TGTGCCATCAGTGGTCCCGGGACAGGGGGAAGGGGGTATGGCTACACCTTC. Its protein product is CAISGPGTGGRGYGYTF.

The chain employs TRBV2 and TRBJ1-3; a weak D match, TRBD1 (6 bases). Germline V gene data show CDR1 as SNHLY and CDR2 as FYNNEI. Trimming left V 6 bases short and J 2 bases short, with 23 bases between. This CDR3 is 18 amino acids long. Written as DNA, the CDR3 is TGTGCCAGCAGGAGGGGTACCCAAACAGGGCAGGCTGGAAACACCATATATTTT. Translation gives CASRRGTQTGQAGNTIYF.

The V call is TRBV11-2, the J call TRBJ1-2; D not resolved. V shed 5 bases and J shed 5 bases, with 30 bases lying between them. The germline CDR1 and CDR2 sequences are SGHAT and FQNNGV. The CDR3 contains 19 residues. CDR3 sequence: CASSLLMARKKKAGYGYTF. The CDR3 nucleotides read TGTGCCAGCAGCCTATTAATGGCCAGGAAAAAAAAAGCGGGATATGGCTACACCTTC.

The chain is built from TRBV24-1 and TRBJ2-1, with 8 bases lining up with TRBD2. Germline CDR1 KGHDR, CDR2 SFDVKD. CDR3 size: 14 residues. The trim removed 10 bases at V and 3 bases at J, leaving 7 bases unmatched. Here the CDR3 DNA reads TGTGCCACTCGGGCGGGAGGCGGCTACAATGAGCAGTTCTTC. Its translation is CATRAGGGYNEQFF.

The chain combines TRBV28 with TRBJ1-3; D unresolved. The CDR3 is made up of 16 amino acids. The germline V gene encodes CDR1 MDHEN and CDR2 SYDVKM. Trimming removed 7 bases at V and 0 bases at J, with 16 bases between. The DNA of the CDR3 is TGTGCCAGCATCTCTTTGAGGGAGAACTCTGGAAACACCATATATTTT. As protein: CASISLRENSGNTIYF.

The genes are TRBV12-3 or TRBV12-4 and TRBJ1-1; D gene ambiguous. The CDR3 has 11 residues. The CDR3 sequence: CATGLVAEAFF. CDR3 bases: TGTGCGACCGGCTTGGTCGCTGAAGCTTTCTTT.

The table lists this clone with a count of one. The CDR3 DNA follows: TGTGCCAGCAGTTTATCCTACCGGGGTCAGAAGTACACCGGGGAGCTGTTTTTT. It is translated as CASSLSYRGQKYTGELFF. The V gene is TRBV27, the J gene TRBJ2-2, with D possibly TRBD2 on 5 matching bases. The V gene's germline CDR1 is MNHEY and CDR2 SMNVEV (reference sequence). The CDR3 has 18 amino acids. V lost 0 bases, J lost 3 bases, and 17 bases lay in between.

The rearrangement joins TRBV5-1 to TRBJ1-3; 9 bases match TRBD1. V lost 5 bases to trimming and J lost 3 bases; unmatched junction nucleotides: 9. This CDR3 spans 16 amino acids. In germline, CDR1 is SGHRS, CDR2 YFSETQ. The CDR3 nucleotides read TGCGCCAGCAGTGAGGGCGGGACAGGGTTTGGAAACACCATATATTTT. Its protein product is CASSEGGTGFGNTIYF.

The J gene is TRBJ1-2, the V gene TRBV6-5, with 8 bases fitting TRBD1. This CDR3 has 15 amino acids. J gave up 7 bases and V 6 bases, and 13 bases lay outside the gene matches. Germline CDR1 is MNHEY and CDR2 is SVGAGI. The CDR3 DNA follows: TGTGCCAGCAGCCCCGGACAGGGAACCGTACTTGGCTACACCTTC. Translated: CASSPGQGTVLGYTF.

V is TRBV4-2 and J is TRBJ2-2, with TRBD2 matching 12 bases. V gave up 4 bases and J gave up 5 bases; unmatched junction bases: 8. Germline loops: CDR1 LGHNA, CDR2 YNFKEQ. This CDR3 has 17 amino acids. The CDR3 spells CASSRRLAGDGTGELFF. CDR3 sequence (DNA): TGTGCCAGCAGCCGAAGACTAGCGGGAGACGGAACCGGGGAGCTGTTTTTT.

The genes are TRBV7-8 and TRBJ1-6, with D perhaps TRBD1 (6 bases). Deletions cut 6 bases from V and 9 bases from J, with 21 bases between. The V gene's germline CDR1 is SGHVS and CDR2 FQNEAQ. CDR3 length equals 16 residues. Written as DNA, the CDR3 is TGTGCCAGCAGTATAGAGACCCAGGGGAGAAGTTCACCCCTCCACTTT. The encoded protein is CASSIETQGRSSPLHF.

This clone appeared a few times. V gene TRBV18 combines with J gene TRBJ2-7, with 10 bases that match TRBD2. CDR3 length equals 17 residues. Germline V lookup: CDR1 KGHSH, CDR2 LQKENI. The trim removed 2 bases at V and 2 bases at J, leaving 9 bases unmatched. The CDR3 spells CASSPIFGTSATYEQYF. The CDR3 coding sequence is TGTGCCAGCTCACCAATCTTCGGGACTAGCGCAACCTACGAGCAGTACTTC.

This chain joins TRBV4-3 and TRBJ2-7; perhaps TRBD1 as D (6 bases). Germline loops: CDR1 LGHNA, CDR2 YSLEER. This CDR3 spans 15 amino acids. V lost 4 bases to trimming and J lost 5 bases, with 18 bases between them. CDR3 sequence: CASSRSTGSVNEQYF. The CDR3 nucleotides read TGCGCCAGCAGCCGTTCCACAGGGAGCGTCAACGAGCAGTACTTC.

The rearrangement uses TRBV30 and TRBJ1-1; D gene uncertain. Germline CDR1 is GTSNPN and CDR2 is SVGIG (reference sequence). The ends were cut back, 3 bases at V and 1 base at J, with 9 bases in the middle. This CDR3 contains 13 residues. CDR3 DNA: TGTGCCTGGAGCTTTTCCCGGAACACTGAAGCTTTCTTT. Translating it yields CAWSFSRNTEAFF.

The chain carries TRBV29-1 and TRBJ1-2; D might be TRBD1 (5 bases). Germline values: CDR1 SQVTM, CDR2 ANQGSEA. The CDR3 loop spans 14 amino acids. V gave up 4 bases and J gave up 2 bases, with 14 bases separating them. The CDR3 nucleotides are TGCAGCGTTGTCCGACAGAGTGTAAACTATGGCTACACCTTC. Amino acid sequence: CSVVRQSVNYGYTF.

In its sample, this clone was seen once. The rearrangement uses TRBV30 and TRBJ1-3, with 7 bases matching TRBD1. CDR3 length: 16 amino acids. CDR1 is GTSNPN, CDR2 SVGIG, per germline (reference sequence). The ends lost 2 bases at V and 0 bases at J; junction bases unmatched: 7. The CDR3 here is CAWSITGQLSGNTIYF. For the CDR3, the DNA is TGTGCCTGGAGTATAACGGGACAGCTCTCTGGAAACACCATATATTTT. Combining the CDR3 with reference TRBV30 and TRBJ1-3 gives the whole variable domain SQTIHQWPATLVQPVGSPLSLECTVEGTSNPNLYWYRQAAGRGLQLLFYSVGIGQISSEVPQNLSASRPQDRQFILSSKKLLLSDSGFYLCAWSITGQLSGNTIYFGEGSWLTVV.

The chain joins TRBV29-1 to TRBJ1-1; the D is unclear. The CDR3 covers 12 residues. The germline V and J ends were trimmed by 4 bases and 1 base, with 7 bases remaining between them. Germline CDR1 SQVTM, CDR2 ANQGSEA. As DNA, the CDR3 is TGCAGCGTTGCCCCCTCGAACACTGAAGCTTTCTTT. Its protein product is CSVAPSNTEAFF.

This clone was seen a single time. This chain joins TRBV7-6 and TRBJ2-1, with D perhaps matching TRBD2 (6 bases). Trimming shortened V by 5 bases and J by 0 bases, and 20 bases separated the two germline ends. This CDR3 is built from 18 residues. Germline-derived CDR1 and CDR2 are SGHVS and FNYEAQ. As DNA, the CDR3 is TGTGCCAGCAGCCTCGTGGTAGCGGAGATGAGCTCCTACAATGAGCAGTTCTTC. Its translation is CASSLVVAEMSSYNEQFF.